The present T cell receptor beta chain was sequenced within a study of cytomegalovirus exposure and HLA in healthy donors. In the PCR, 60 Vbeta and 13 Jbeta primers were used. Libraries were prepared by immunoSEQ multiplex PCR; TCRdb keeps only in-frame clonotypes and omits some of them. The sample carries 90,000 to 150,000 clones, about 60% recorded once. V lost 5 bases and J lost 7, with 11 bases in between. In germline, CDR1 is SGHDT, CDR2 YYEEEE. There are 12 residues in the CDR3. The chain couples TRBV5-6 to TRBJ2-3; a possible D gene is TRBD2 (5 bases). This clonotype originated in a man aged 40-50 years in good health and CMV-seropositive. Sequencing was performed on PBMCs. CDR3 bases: TGTGCCAGCAGGAGGGAGACTTATACGCAGTATTTT. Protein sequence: CASRRETYTQYF.